The sequence of this TCR beta chain was determined in a study of T cells in narcolepsy. Study-wide results and caveats: Comparing one patient's CSF and blood CD4+ clonotypes highlighted HCRT- and TRIB2-specific autoreactive clonotypes. Healthy controls reportedly lacked the autoreactive clonotypes serially found in patients' blood.

Clones were read by immunoSEQ multiplex PCR, and TCRdb kept only the in-frame ones, dropping some. The table records about 32,000 clones, roughly three quarters of them present only once. CDR3 length equals 16 residues. Trimming shortened V by 1 base and J by 0 bases, and 12 bases separated the two germline ends. Germline V gives CDR1 SEHNR, CDR2 FQNEAQ (reference sequence). This clone came up once. The antigen is not known. The receptor was derived from a human donor in good health. The rearrangement joins TRBV7-9 to TRBJ1-1, with no clear D. Sequenced input: memory (CD45RA-) CD4+ T cells from blood. CDR3 loop: CASSLGGQTMNTEAFF. In nucleotides, the CDR3 is TGTGCCAGCAGCTTAGGCGGGCAGACTATGAACACTGAAGCTTTCTTT.